A selection of T cell receptor beta chains follows, all from one sample in a study of CD8 T cells in ankylosing spondylitis. TCRdb processed the 5' RACE reads anew with MiXCR; each CDR3 protein has one entry. The sample contains some 71,000 distinct CDR3 sequences, roughly 5.3% of which appear only once. Sequenced: blood, either unsorted or a sorted T cell fraction (not recorded which). Receptors were obtained from a male donor with ankylosing spondylitis or in good health (not recorded which). Each CDR3 is given with its conserved first and last residue. The D gene is left open where the match is weak. A row's size may be missing; if present it is once, few, many or a size class.

j_call: TRBJ2-7; cdr3_length: 13; v_call: TRBV12-3/TRBV12-4; clone_size: many; d_call: -; cdr3_nt: TGTGCCAGCAGTTTCGGCAGGGCTTACGAGCAGTACTTC; cdr3_aa: CASSFGRAYEQYF
j_call: TRBJ2-2; cdr3_length: 18; v_call: TRBV5-1; clone_size: many; d_call: TRBD1; cdr3_nt: TGCGCCAGCAGCTCCAAATGGACAGGGGGCGCAAACACCGGGGAGCTGTTTTTT; cdr3_aa: CASSSKWTGGANTGELFF
j_call: TRBJ2-7; cdr3_length: 16; v_call: TRBV19; clone_size: many; d_call: -; cdr3_nt: TGTGCCAGTAGTATTATTGGGGGGCGCGACGTTATCGAGCAGTACTTC; cdr3_aa: CASSIIGGRDVIEQYF
j_call: TRBJ1-1; cdr3_length: 13; v_call: TRBV20-1; clone_size: many; d_call: -; cdr3_nt: TGCAGTGCTAGCAATCCCCTAAACACTGAAGCTTTCTTT; cdr3_aa: CSASNPLNTEAFF
j_call: TRBJ1-3; cdr3_length: 14; v_call: TRBV7-6; clone_size: many; d_call: TRBD1; cdr3_nt: TGTGCCAGCAGCTCCGGGACAGGCGGAAACACCATATATTTT; cdr3_aa: CASSSGTGGNTIYF
j_call: TRBJ2-3; cdr3_length: 20; v_call: TRBV29-1; clone_size: many; d_call: TRBD1; cdr3_nt: TGCAGCGTTGAAGATGACGTCGAGACAGGGGGCCTTGTTAGCACAGATACGCAGTATTTT; cdr3_aa: CSVEDDVETGGLVSTDTQYF
j_call: TRBJ2-3; cdr3_length: 13; v_call: TRBV12-3/TRBV12-4; clone_size: many; d_call: -; cdr3_nt: TGTGCCAGCACCCTCCCTCCAGGCGATACGCAGTATTTT; cdr3_aa: CASTLPPGDTQYF
j_call: TRBJ1-5; cdr3_length: 14; v_call: TRBV20-1; clone_size: many; d_call: -; cdr3_nt: TGCAGTGCTAATCGCCAGAATAGCAATCAGCCCCAGCATTTT; cdr3_aa: CSANRQNSNQPQHF
j_call: TRBJ2-7; cdr3_length: 14; v_call: TRBV12-3/TRBV12-4; clone_size: many; d_call: -; cdr3_nt: TGTGCCAGCAGTTTAGATCGGACAAGCTACGAGCAGTACTTC; cdr3_aa: CASSLDRTSYEQYF
j_call: TRBJ2-1; cdr3_length: 15; v_call: TRBV5-4; clone_size: many; d_call: TRBD2; cdr3_nt: TGTGCCAGCAGCTTGAGGGCGGGTGAGCGGGGGTTTCAGTTCTTC; cdr3_aa: CASSLRAGERGFQFF
j_call: TRBJ2-7; cdr3_length: 14; v_call: TRBV6-4; clone_size: few; d_call: -; cdr3_nt: TGTGCCAGCAGCACCGGGACTGTAAGGTACGAGCAGTACTTC; cdr3_aa: CASSTGTVRYEQYF
j_call: TRBJ2-4; cdr3_length: 17; v_call: TRBV20-1; clone_size: many; d_call: -; cdr3_nt: TGCAGTGCTAGGGGGCAGTCCTGGGTGCGGGCCAAAAACATTCAGTACTTC; cdr3_aa: CSARGQSWVRAKNIQYF
j_call: TRBJ1-3; cdr3_length: 17; v_call: TRBV9; clone_size: many; d_call: -; cdr3_nt: TGTGCCAGCAGCCCGGGGGGCCACTTGAGCTCTGGAAACACCATATATTTT; cdr3_aa: CASSPGGHLSSGNTIYF
j_call: TRBJ1-1; cdr3_length: 13; v_call: TRBV12-3/TRBV12-4; clone_size: many; d_call: -; cdr3_nt: TGTGCCAGCAGTTTAACTGAAATCCCTGAAGCTTTCTTT; cdr3_aa: CASSLTEIPEAFF
j_call: TRBJ2-1; cdr3_length: 14; v_call: TRBV5-1; clone_size: many; d_call: -; cdr3_nt: TGCGCCAGCAGCTTACCGGGGGCCCGGAATGAGCAGTTCTTC; cdr3_aa: CASSLPGARNEQFF
j_call: TRBJ2-1; cdr3_length: 14; v_call: TRBV20-1; clone_size: many; d_call: TRBD2; cdr3_nt: TGCAGTGCTAGCGGGGGGTCTGATTACAATGAGCAGTTCTTC; cdr3_aa: CSASGGSDYNEQFF
j_call: TRBJ2-1; cdr3_length: 19; v_call: TRBV3-1; clone_size: -; d_call: -; cdr3_nt: TGTGCCACCTGCGGTATTCGTTGGACATCCGGGACTCTTTACAATGAGCAGTTCTTC; cdr3_aa: CATCGIRWTSGTLYNEQFF
j_call: TRBJ1-6; cdr3_length: 17; v_call: TRBV7-2; clone_size: many; d_call: -; cdr3_nt: TGTGCCAGCAGCCTACCCCCAGTCCCGCCGTCCGATTCACCCCTCCACTTT; cdr3_aa: CASSLPPVPPSDSPLHF
j_call: TRBJ2-7; cdr3_length: 15; v_call: TRBV4-1; clone_size: many; d_call: TRBD1; cdr3_nt: TGCGCCAGCAGCGTCCGACAGGGGATAAGGAACGAGCAGTACTTC; cdr3_aa: CASSVRQGIRNEQYF
j_call: TRBJ2-7; cdr3_length: 13; v_call: TRBV28; clone_size: many; d_call: -; cdr3_nt: TGTGCCAGCAAATGGGACAACTCCTACGAGCAGTACTTC; cdr3_aa: CASKWDNSYEQYF
j_call: TRBJ2-3; cdr3_length: 15; v_call: TRBV5-5; clone_size: many; d_call: -; cdr3_nt: TGTGCCAGCAGCTTGGCGACAGCCCGCACAGATACGCAGTATTTT; cdr3_aa: CASSLATARTDTQYF
j_call: TRBJ1-3; cdr3_length: 13; v_call: TRBV30; clone_size: many; d_call: -; cdr3_nt: TGTGCCTGGGGGACTAGCTCTGGAAACACCATATATTTT; cdr3_aa: CAWGTSSGNTIYF
j_call: TRBJ2-5; cdr3_length: 15; v_call: TRBV12-3/TRBV12-4; clone_size: many; d_call: -; cdr3_nt: TGTGCCAGCAGTTTAACGGGGGAACTTCAAGAGACCCAGTACTTC; cdr3_aa: CASSLTGELQETQYF
j_call: TRBJ1-1; cdr3_length: 17; v_call: TRBV18; clone_size: many; d_call: -; cdr3_nt: TGTGCCAGCTCACCAACGTCTCCAGGGTACATGAACACTGAAGCTTTCTTT; cdr3_aa: CASSPTSPGYMNTEAFF
j_call: TRBJ1-6; cdr3_length: 15; v_call: TRBV2; clone_size: many; d_call: TRBD1; cdr3_nt: TGTGCCAGCAGTGGGACAGGGGATAATAATTCACCCCTCCACTTT; cdr3_aa: CASSGTGDNNSPLHF
j_call: TRBJ2-7; cdr3_length: 14; v_call: TRBV19; clone_size: many; d_call: -; cdr3_nt: TGTGCCAGTACTAGGGCAGCCTCTGGCTACGAGCAGTACTTC; cdr3_aa: CASTRAASGYEQYF
j_call: TRBJ2-7; cdr3_length: 14; v_call: TRBV20-1; clone_size: many; d_call: TRBD2; cdr3_nt: TGCAGTGCCCATCGACTAGCGGGTACCTACGAGCAGTACTTC; cdr3_aa: CSAHRLAGTYEQYF
j_call: TRBJ2-5; cdr3_length: 15; v_call: TRBV27; clone_size: many; d_call: -; cdr3_nt: TGTGCCAGCAGTTTATGGGGCAATAACCAAGAGACCCAGTACTTC; cdr3_aa: CASSLWGNNQETQYF
j_call: TRBJ2-4; cdr3_length: 17; v_call: TRBV20-1; clone_size: many; d_call: -; cdr3_nt: TGCAGTGCTAGAGCTCCGTCCTCCTCCGGGACCAAAAACATTCAGTACTTC; cdr3_aa: CSARAPSSSGTKNIQYF
j_call: TRBJ2-7; cdr3_length: 14; v_call: TRBV11-2; clone_size: many; d_call: -; cdr3_nt: TGTGCCAGCAGCTTAGAACGGACGTCCTACGAGCAGTACTTC; cdr3_aa: CASSLERTSYEQYF
j_call: TRBJ2-1; cdr3_length: 15; v_call: TRBV29-1; clone_size: many; d_call: TRBD2; cdr3_nt: TGCAGCGTTGAAGGGCGAGCGGGGGGTTGGAATGAGCAGTTCTTC; cdr3_aa: CSVEGRAGGWNEQFF
j_call: TRBJ1-6; cdr3_length: 14; v_call: TRBV5-1; clone_size: many; d_call: -; cdr3_nt: TGCGCCAGCAGCATGACATCGCTCGGTTCACCCCTCCACTTT; cdr3_aa: CASSMTSLGSPLHF
j_call: TRBJ1-5; cdr3_length: 15; v_call: TRBV20-1; clone_size: many; d_call: TRBD1; cdr3_nt: TGCAGTGCCCAGACCGGGACAGGGGGCAATCAGCCCCAGCATTTT; cdr3_aa: CSAQTGTGGNQPQHF
j_call: TRBJ2-3; cdr3_length: 17; v_call: TRBV5-1; clone_size: many; d_call: TRBD2; cdr3_nt: TGCGCCAGCAGCTTCGGGACTAGCGGTGGGTACACAGATACGCAGTATTTT; cdr3_aa: CASSFGTSGGYTDTQYF
j_call: TRBJ1-5; cdr3_length: 15; v_call: TRBV6-6; clone_size: many; d_call: TRBD1; cdr3_nt: TGTGCCAGCACTACAAGACAGGGGGTAAATCAGCCCCAGCATTTT; cdr3_aa: CASTTRQGVNQPQHF
j_call: TRBJ1-1; cdr3_length: 14; v_call: TRBV20-1; clone_size: many; d_call: -; cdr3_nt: TGCAGTGCTAGACAAACCGGGGTTCGGACTGAAGCTTTCTTT; cdr3_aa: CSARQTGVRTEAFF
j_call: TRBJ1-2; cdr3_length: 13; v_call: TRBV7-2; clone_size: many; d_call: -; cdr3_nt: TGTGCCAGCAGGATAGACAGCAGCTATGGCTACACCTTC; cdr3_aa: CASRIDSSYGYTF
j_call: TRBJ2-7; cdr3_length: 15; v_call: TRBV10-3; clone_size: many; d_call: TRBD1; cdr3_nt: TGTGCCATCAGTGACTTAGGACAGGGGGTTTACGAGCAGTACTTC; cdr3_aa: CAISDLGQGVYEQYF
j_call: TRBJ2-1; cdr3_length: 16; v_call: TRBV5-1; clone_size: many; d_call: TRBD2; cdr3_nt: TGCGCCAGCACCCTTTTAGCGGGGAGCTCCTACAATGAGCAGTTCTTC; cdr3_aa: CASTLLAGSSYNEQFF
j_call: TRBJ2-7; cdr3_length: 11; v_call: TRBV18; clone_size: many; d_call: -; cdr3_nt: TGTGCCAGCTCACCTGATTACGAGCAGTACTTC; cdr3_aa: CASSPDYEQYF
j_call: TRBJ2-7; cdr3_length: 14; v_call: TRBV5-1; clone_size: many; d_call: -; cdr3_nt: TGCGCCAGCAGCATATACCCGGACAATTTGGGGCAGTACTTC; cdr3_aa: CASSIYPDNLGQYF
j_call: TRBJ1-5; cdr3_length: 13; v_call: TRBV5-1; clone_size: many; d_call: -; cdr3_nt: TGCGCCAGCAGCTTGACGGAGGATCAGCCCCAGCATTTT; cdr3_aa: CASSLTEDQPQHF
j_call: TRBJ2-7; cdr3_length: 15; v_call: TRBV7-6; clone_size: many; d_call: -; cdr3_nt: TGTGCCAGCAGCCTTACATACGGATCTTCCTACGAGCAGTACTTC; cdr3_aa: CASSLTYGSSYEQYF
j_call: TRBJ2-5; cdr3_length: 15; v_call: TRBV3-1; clone_size: -; d_call: TRBD2; cdr3_nt: TGTGCCACCTTCCCCCCAGGGACTAAACCCGAGACCCAGTACTTC; cdr3_aa: CATFPPGTKPETQYF